This T cell receptor beta chain was sequenced during a study of cytomegalovirus exposure and HLA in healthy donors. Assay: immunoSEQ multiplex PCR; the TCRdb copy retains only in-frame clones and omits some. The sample has roughly 100,000 clones, 85% to 95% seen once. Sequenced material: PBMCs. The receptor was isolated from a young woman in good health and CMV-seronegative.

For the CDR3, the DNA is TGTGCCAGCGGGGCAGCTAACTATGGCTACACCTTC. Residues: CASGAANYGYTF. The chain combines TRBV7-2 with TRBJ1-2, with D possibly being TRBD1 (5 bases). This CDR3 region has 12 residues. Per germline, CDR1 SGHTA and CDR2 FQGNSA. V dropped 8 bases and J dropped 0 bases, with 7 bases sitting between them.